Presented here are 17 T cell receptor beta chains from one specimen sequenced in a study of blood T cell repertoires in COVID-19. The method was immunoSEQ multiplex PCR; TCRdb's version includes in-frame clones alone and lacks a portion of them. Seen here are around 20,000 clones, more than 70% observed once, and the top ten hold 4.5% to 6%. Sequences were obtained from PBMCs or T cells enriched from blood (not recorded which). The receptor source for this set is a woman aged 25 to 45 who had recovered from COVID-19.

The chain uses TRBV29-1 and TRBJ2-7; 10 bases agree with TRBD1. This CDR3 comprises 12 residues. Germline-derived CDR1 and CDR2 are SQVTM and ANQGSEA. V lost 7 bases, J lost 5 bases, and 5 bases stayed unmatched. CDR3 loop: CSDGTGDDEQYF. The CDR3 DNA reads as TGCAGCGACGGGACAGGGGACGACGAGCAGTACTTC.

The V and J genes are TRBV7-2 and TRBJ1-5; the match to TRBD1 covers 7 bases. Per germline, CDR1 SGHTA and CDR2 FQGNSA. This CDR3 comprises 15 residues. J was trimmed by 2 bases and V by 5 bases; bases with no gene match: 6. The DNA for the CDR3 is TGTGCCAGCAGCCCCCTCGGGACAGGCAATCAGCCCCAGCATTTT. It specifies CASSPLGTGNQPQHF. The full variable domain, in which reference TRBV7-2 and TRBJ1-5 provide the parts outside the CDR3, is GAGVSQSPSNKVTEKGKDVELRCDPISGHTALYWYRQSLGQGLEFLIYFQGNSAPDKSGLPSDRFSAERTGGSVSTLTIQRTQQEDSAVYLCASSPLGTGNQPQHFGDGTRLSIL.

This chain uses TRBV6-5 with TRBJ2-7, with 8 bases matching TRBD1. Germline V CDR1 and CDR2: MNHEY, SVGAGI. The ends lost 6 bases at V and 0 bases at J; junction bases unmatched: 4. This CDR3 contains 14 residues. CDR3 nucleotide sequence: TGTGCCAGCAGCCCGGACAGGGTCTCCTACGAGCAGTACTTC. It translates to CASSPDRVSYEQYF.

The chain is built from TRBV7-2 and TRBJ2-7, with D tentatively TRBD2 (5 bases). V was cut by 2 bases and J by 3 bases, with 8 bases left in between. Germline V gives CDR1 SGHTA, CDR2 FQGNSA. The CDR3 runs 13 residues. The CDR3 is CASSLLTIYEQYF. The DNA for the CDR3 is TGTGCCAGCAGCTTATTGACTATCTACGAGCAGTACTTC.

V is TRBV28 and J is TRBJ1-2; the match to TRBD1 covers 8 bases. CDR3 length: 16 amino acids. Germline CDR1 and CDR2: MDHEN and SYDVKM. The ends lost 2 bases at V and 4 bases at J; junction bases unmatched: 9. The CDR3 reads CASSLGQGSRSYGYTF. The CDR3 DNA is TGTGCCAGCAGTTTAGGACAGGGAAGTAGGAGCTATGGCTACACCTTC.

The chain employs TRBV11-3 and TRBJ2-1; the D gene is possibly TRBD1 (5 bases). This CDR3 comprises 13 residues. Trimming left V 1 base short and J 8 bases short, with 9 bases between. Germline V lookup: CDR1 SGHNT, CDR2 YENEEA. The DNA for the CDR3 is TGTGCCAGCAGCTTAGCAGGGTTGGATGAGCAGTTCTTC. It codes for CASSLAGLDEQFF.

Points on this clone: This sample includes further DNA sequences coding for the same CDR3. The chain couples TRBV7-3 to TRBJ2-1, with D possibly being TRBD1 (5 bases). The CDR3 contains 13 residues. The germline V and J ends were trimmed by 2 bases and 4 bases, with 6 bases remaining between them. CDR1 SGHTA and CDR2 FQGTGA come from the germline V gene. Written as DNA, the CDR3 is TGTGCCAGCAGCTTAGACAGTTACAATGAGCAGTTCTTC. Its translation is CASSLDSYNEQFF.

The chain is built from TRBV30 and TRBJ1-2; D is unclear. The V gene's germline CDR1 is GTSNPN and CDR2 SVGIG (reference sequence). Deletions cut 7 bases from V and 4 bases from J, with 10 bases between. There are 11 residues in the CDR3. The CDR3, as DNA: TGTGCCTCCCCCGGGTCCTATGGCTACACCTTC. This encodes CASPGSYGYTF. The full variable domain, rest sourced from reference TRBV30 and TRBJ1-2, is SQTIHQWPATLVQPVGSPLSLECTVEGTSNPNLYWYRQAAGRGLQLLFYSVGIGQISSEVPQNLSASRPQDRQFILSSKKLLLSDSGFYLCASPGSYGYTFGSGTRLTVV.

The chain is built from TRBV10-1 and TRBJ2-3; 10 positions match TRBD1. The germline CDR1 and CDR2 sequences are WNHNN and SYGVQD (reference sequence). V was pared by 6 bases and J by 4 bases, with 1 base of the junction left unmatched. CDR3 length: 13 residues. Here the CDR3 reads CASRGQGPDTQYF. The CDR3 DNA is TGCGCCAGCAGGGGACAGGGGCCAGATACGCAGTATTTT.

This chain connects TRBV12-2 to TRBJ1-5; the D call TRBD1 from the table was never checked on the DNA. TRBV12-2 is shown as a pseudogene. This CDR3 region has 16 residues. CDR3 in DNA: TGTGCAAGTCGCCACCGGGACAGGGGGCCCGGTCAGCCCCAGCATTTT. This sequence encodes CASRHRDRGPGQPQHF.

The J gene is TRBJ1-1, the V gene TRBV30; D possibly corresponds to TRBD1 (5 bases). This CDR3 spans 16 amino acids. CDR1 is GTSNPN and CDR2 is SVGIG in the germline V gene (reference sequence). V was shortened by 0 bases and J by 2 bases, with 16 bases between the two germline ends. Written as DNA, the CDR3 is TGTGCCTGGAGTGTATGGGGCCAACGGAATAACACTGAAGCTTTCTTT. Encoded protein: CAWSVWGQRNNTEAFF. The entire variable domain, with the rest obtained from reference TRBV30 and TRBJ1-1, is as follows: SQTIHQWPATLVQPVGSPLSLECTVEGTSNPNLYWYRQAAGRGLQLLFYSVGIGQISSEVPQNLSASRPQDRQFILSSKKLLLSDSGFYLCAWSVWGQRNNTEAFFGQGTRLTVV.

V and J are TRBV4-3 and TRBJ1-1; tentative D call: TRBD1 (5 bases). Trimming removed 4 bases at V and 1 base at J, with 13 bases between. Germline V gene data show CDR1 as LGHNA and CDR2 as YSLEER. CDR3 length equals 15 residues. DNA of the CDR3: TGCGCCAGCAGCCGCACGACAGACCCGAACACTGAAGCTTTCTTT. Protein: CASSRTTDPNTEAFF.

This sequence joins TRBV3-1 (or the pseudogene TRBV3-2) and TRBJ1-1; TRBD1 aligns across 9 bases. The V and J ends lost 5 bases and 4 bases, in that order; junction bases with no gene match: 5. This CDR3 is built from 14 residues. Germline assignment: CDR1 LGHDT and CDR2 YNNKEL (reference sequence). CDR3 residues: CASSSTGGGTEAFF. The CDR3 nucleotides are TGTGCCAGCAGCTCAACAGGGGGCGGCACTGAAGCTTTCTTT.

V is TRBV28 and J is TRBJ2-7, with D perhaps TRBD1 (6 bases). The CDR3 consists of 14 residues. CDR1 is MDHEN, CDR2 SYDVKM, per germline. Deletions cut 5 bases from V and 5 bases from J, with 16 bases between. The CDR3: CASSPPDRTNEQYF. The CDR3 coding sequence is TGTGCCAGCAGTCCACCCGACAGGACGAACGAGCAGTACTTC.

The chain uses TRBV30 and TRBJ1-3, with a weak D call TRBD1 (5 bases). CDR3 length equals 13 residues. Germline values: CDR1 GTSNPN, CDR2 SVGIG (reference sequence). V gave up 0 bases and J gave up 4 bases, with 7 bases separating them. This CDR3 reads CAWSVQAGNTIYF. CDR3 coding DNA: TGTGCCTGGAGTGTACAGGCCGGAAACACCATATATTTT.

The chain employs TRBV19 and TRBJ1-1; D perhaps matches TRBD1 (6 bases). The V and J ends lost 6 bases and 4 bases respectively, with 18 bases between them. Germline CDR1 is LNHDA and CDR2 is SQIVND (reference sequence). This CDR3 has 15 amino acids. The CDR3 protein is CASSLGGAVGTEAFF. The CDR3 bases are TGTGCCAGTAGCCTGGGGGGGGCAGTTGGCACTGAAGCTTTCTTT.

The chain joins TRBV7-2 to TRBJ1-1, with TRBD1 as a possible D gene (5 bases). This CDR3 spans 15 amino acids. Trimming removed 1 base from V and 4 bases from J, with 13 bases in between. Germline assignment: CDR1 SGHTA and CDR2 FQGNSA. CDR3 DNA: TGTGCCAGCAGCTTAGGACGGGAGAGGGGCACTGAAGCTTTCTTT. It translates to CASSLGRERGTEAFF.